This TCR beta chain was recovered during a study of T-cell memory formation after mild COVID-19. TCRdb recomputed calls from the 5' RACE reads with MiXCR, one row per CDR3 protein. The repertoire holds about 560,000 distinct CDR3 sequences, about 22% seen once, with about 8.4% in the top ten. This CDR3 region has 14 residues. The germline V and J ends were trimmed by 2 bases and 2 bases, with 9 bases remaining between them. Germline V gene sequence: CDR1 SNHLY, CDR2 FYNNEI. The sequence was obtained from an adult woman who had mild COVID-19 (a few samples of this study predate the infection). Cell type and time point are not known. The sample consisted of PBMCs or a T cell subset sorted from them (not recorded which). J is TRBJ1-2 and V is TRBV2; no clear D gene. The CDR3 DNA follows: TGTGCCAGCAGTGAACGAGGGTTAAACTATGGCTACACCTTC. Translating gives CASSERGLNYGYTF.